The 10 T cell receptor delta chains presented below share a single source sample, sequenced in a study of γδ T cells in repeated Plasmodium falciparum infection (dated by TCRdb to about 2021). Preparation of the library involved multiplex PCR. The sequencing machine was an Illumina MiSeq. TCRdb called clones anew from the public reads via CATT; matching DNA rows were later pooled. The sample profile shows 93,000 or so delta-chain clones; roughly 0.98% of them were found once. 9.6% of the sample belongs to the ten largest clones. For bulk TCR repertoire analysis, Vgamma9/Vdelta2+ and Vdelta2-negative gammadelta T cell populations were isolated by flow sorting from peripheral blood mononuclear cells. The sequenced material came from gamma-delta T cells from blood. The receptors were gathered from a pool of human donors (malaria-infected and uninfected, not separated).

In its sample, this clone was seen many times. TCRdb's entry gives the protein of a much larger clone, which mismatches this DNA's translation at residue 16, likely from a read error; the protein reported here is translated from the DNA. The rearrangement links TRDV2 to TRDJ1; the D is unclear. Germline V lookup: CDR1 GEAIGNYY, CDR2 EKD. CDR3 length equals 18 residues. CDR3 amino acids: CACDTVGLRDRNFDKPIF. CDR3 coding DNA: TGTGCCTGTGACACCGTCGGACTGCGGGACCGTAATTTCGATAAACCCATCTTT.

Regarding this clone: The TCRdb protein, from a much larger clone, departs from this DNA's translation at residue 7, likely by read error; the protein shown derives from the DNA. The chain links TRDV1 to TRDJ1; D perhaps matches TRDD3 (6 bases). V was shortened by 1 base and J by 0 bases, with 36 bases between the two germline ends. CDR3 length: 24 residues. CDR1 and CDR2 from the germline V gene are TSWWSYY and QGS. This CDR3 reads CALGERPHVRGGLGQFPYTDKLIF. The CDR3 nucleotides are TGTGCTCTTGGGGAACGCCCCCACGTCAGGGGTGGGCTGGGGCAATTTCCCTACACCGATAAACTCATCTTT.

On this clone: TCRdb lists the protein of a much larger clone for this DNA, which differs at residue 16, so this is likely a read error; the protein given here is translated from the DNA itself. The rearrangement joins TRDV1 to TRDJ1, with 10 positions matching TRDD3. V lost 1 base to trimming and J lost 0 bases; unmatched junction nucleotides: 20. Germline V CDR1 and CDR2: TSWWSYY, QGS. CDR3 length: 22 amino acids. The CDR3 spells CALGEPGLPRYWGIAHTDKLIF. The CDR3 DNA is TGTGCTCTTGGGGAACCTGGCCTTCCTAGGTACTGGGGGATTGCCCACACCGATAAACTCATCTTT.

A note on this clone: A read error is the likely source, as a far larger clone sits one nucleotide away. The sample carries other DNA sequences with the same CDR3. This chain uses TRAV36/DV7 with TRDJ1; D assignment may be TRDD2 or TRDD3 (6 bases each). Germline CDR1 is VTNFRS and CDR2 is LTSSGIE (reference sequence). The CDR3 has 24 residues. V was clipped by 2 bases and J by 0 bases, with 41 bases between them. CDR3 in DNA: TGTGCTGTGGAAGTTCAGAATCCTACCCCGGCCTTGATGGGGGTCTATATGTACACCGATAAACTCATCTTT. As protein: CAVEVQNPTPALMGVYMYTDKLIF.

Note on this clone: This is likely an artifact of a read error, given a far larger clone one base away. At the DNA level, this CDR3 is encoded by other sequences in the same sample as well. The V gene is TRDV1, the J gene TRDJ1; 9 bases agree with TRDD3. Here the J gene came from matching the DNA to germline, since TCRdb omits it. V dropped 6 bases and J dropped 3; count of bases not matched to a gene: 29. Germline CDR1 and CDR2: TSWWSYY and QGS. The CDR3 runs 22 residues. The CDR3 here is CALGDFPSVRGILGDTPDKLIF. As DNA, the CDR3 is TGTGCTCTTGGAGATTTCCCTTCTGTGAGGGGGATACTGGGAGATACACCCGATAAACTCATCTTT.

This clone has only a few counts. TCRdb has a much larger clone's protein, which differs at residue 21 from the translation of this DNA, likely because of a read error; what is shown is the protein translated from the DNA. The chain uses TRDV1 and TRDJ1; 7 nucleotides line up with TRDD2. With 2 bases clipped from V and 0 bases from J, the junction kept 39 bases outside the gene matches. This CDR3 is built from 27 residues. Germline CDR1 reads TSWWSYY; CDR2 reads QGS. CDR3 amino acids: CALGEARGAGGFPTSILLTQHTDKLIF. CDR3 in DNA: TGTGCTCTTGGGGAAGCCCGGGGAGCCGGGGGCTTTCCTACTTCCATCCTCCTTACTCAGCACACCGATAAACTCATCTTT.

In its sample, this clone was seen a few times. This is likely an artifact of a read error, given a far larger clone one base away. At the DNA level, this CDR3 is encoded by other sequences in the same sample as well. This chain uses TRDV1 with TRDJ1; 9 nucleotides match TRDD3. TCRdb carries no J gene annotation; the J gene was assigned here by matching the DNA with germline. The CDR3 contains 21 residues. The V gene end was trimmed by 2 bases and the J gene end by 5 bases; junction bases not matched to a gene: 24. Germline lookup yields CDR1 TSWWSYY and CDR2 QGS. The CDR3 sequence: CALGEFTAVLGDTVVMDKLIF. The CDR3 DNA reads TGTGCTCTTGGGGAATTCACGGCGGTACTGGGGGACACTGTCGTCATGGATAAACTCATCTTT.

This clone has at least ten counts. The DNA of the CDR3 is TGTGCCTGTGACTTGATCGGCGGGGGGGATCCGTACACCGATAAACTCATCTTT. This translates into CACDLIGGGDPYTDKLIF. V usage is TRDV2 and J usage is TRDJ1; TRDD3 agrees at 7 bases. The CDR3 consists of 18 residues. Losses at the gene ends were 3 bases for V and 0 bases for J; bases not matched to a gene: 15. In germline, CDR1 is GEAIGNYY, CDR2 EKD.

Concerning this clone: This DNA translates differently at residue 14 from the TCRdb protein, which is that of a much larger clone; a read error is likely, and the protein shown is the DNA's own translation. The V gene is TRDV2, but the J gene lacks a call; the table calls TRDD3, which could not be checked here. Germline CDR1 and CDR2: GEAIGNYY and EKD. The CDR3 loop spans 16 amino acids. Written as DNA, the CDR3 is TGTGCCTGTGACACCGGGACCTTAGAGTACACCGATAAACCCATCTTT. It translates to CACDTGTLEYTDKPIF.

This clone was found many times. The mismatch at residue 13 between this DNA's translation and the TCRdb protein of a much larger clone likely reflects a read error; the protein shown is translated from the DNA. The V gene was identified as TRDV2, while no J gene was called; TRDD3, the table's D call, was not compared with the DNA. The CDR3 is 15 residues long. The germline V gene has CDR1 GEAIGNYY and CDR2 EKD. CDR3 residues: CACDTIGGYTDKPIF. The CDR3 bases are TGTGCCTGTGACACCATTGGGGGATACACCGATAAACCCATCTTT.